The entry below describes one T cell receptor (beta chain). The target antigen is unknown. The sample is drawn from a study of OX40 agonist ivuxolimab in advanced cancers. Study-level points and caveats: It was also the case that some nonresponders had low normalized T-cell clonal expansion. By week 6 at 0.1 to 3.0 mg/kg, blood CD4+ and CD8+ T cells had expanded clonally.

Germline values: CDR1 LNHDA, CDR2 SQIVND (reference sequence). This CDR3 contains 12 residues. Unmatched junction bases numbered 1, after V lost 6 bases and J lost 4 bases. This table comes from immunoSEQ multiplex PCR, and its TCRdb copy is limited to in-frame clones, with some not included. The table lists about 72,000 clones, roughly 89% of them singletons. This clonotype was sampled from an adult with an advanced solid tumor such as melanoma, head and neck, liver or kidney cancer. This chain uses TRBV19 with TRBJ1-2, with TRBD1 identical over 8 bases. Source: CD4+ or CD8+ T cells sorted from blood, taken in a trial of the OX40 agonist ivuxolimab. In DNA form, the CDR3 reads TGTGCCAGTAGAGGACAGGGCTATGGCTACACCTTC. It encodes CASRGQGYGYTF.